This TCR beta chain is drawn from a study of shared clonotypes between healthy human individuals. There are 12 residues in the CDR3. CDR1 LNHDA and CDR2 SQIVND come from the germline V gene (reference sequence). Trimming shortened V by 4 bases and J by 5 bases, and 5 bases separated the two germline ends. At deep level, the assay was performed. The method was immunoSEQ multiplex PCR; TCRdb's version includes in-frame clones alone and lacks a portion of them. The sample includes around 430,000 clones, about four fifths of them seen just once. The chain has TRBV19 and TRBJ2-2; D not certain. Input material: PBMCs. This receptor was taken from a woman in her forties in good health. Some clones in this sample may be carry-over from other donors' samples. CDR3 in DNA: TGTGCCAGTAGTAGCCTTACCGGGGAGCTGTTTTTT. Encoded protein: CASSSLTGELFF. Full variable domain (outside the CDR3, taken from reference TRBV19 and TRBJ2-2): DGGITQSPKYLFRKEGQNVTLSCEQNLNHDAMYWYRQDPGQGLRLIYYSQIVNDFQKGDIAEGYSVSREKKESFPLTVTSAQKNPTAFYLCASSSLTGELFFGEGSRLTVL.